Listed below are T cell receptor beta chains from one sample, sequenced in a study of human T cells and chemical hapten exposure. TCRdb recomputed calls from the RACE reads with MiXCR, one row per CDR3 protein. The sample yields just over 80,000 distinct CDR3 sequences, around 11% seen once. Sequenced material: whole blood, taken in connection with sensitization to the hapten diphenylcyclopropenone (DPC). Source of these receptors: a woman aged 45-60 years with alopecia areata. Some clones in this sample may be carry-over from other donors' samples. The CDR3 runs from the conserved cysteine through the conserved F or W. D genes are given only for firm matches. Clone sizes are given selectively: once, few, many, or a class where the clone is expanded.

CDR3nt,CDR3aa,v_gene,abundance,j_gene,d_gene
TGCAGCGTTGTAAAATACGTAGCCAAAAACATTCAGTACTTC,CSVVKYVAKNIQYF,TRBV29-1,few,TRBJ2-4,-
TGTGCCAGCAGCTTAGGAATAGACTACAATGAGCAGTTCTTC,CASSLGIDYNEQFF,TRBV7-2,many,TRBJ2-1,-
TGTGCCAGCAGTCCGGACGGGACAGGGGTGGAAAAACTGTTTTTT,CASSPDGTGVEKLFF,TRBV12-3/TRBV12-4,many,TRBJ1-4,TRBD1
TGTGCCAGCAGTGTGGACAGCGCTCAGCCCCAGCATTTT,CASSVDSAQPQHF,TRBV2,-,TRBJ1-5,-
TGTGCCAGCAGCCCGCAGGACAATCAGCCCCAGCATTTT,CASSPQDNQPQHF,TRBV7-2,once,TRBJ1-5,-
TGTGCCAGCAGTCGTAGCGGGAGGGAGGGAAGTGAGCAGTTCTTC,CASSRSGREGSEQFF,TRBV28,many,TRBJ2-1,TRBD2
TGCGCCAGCAGCTCCGAAGCTCAAGAATACGAGCAGTACTTC,CASSSEAQEYEQYF,TRBV5-1,-,TRBJ2-7,-
TGTGCCAGCAGCCCCAGCCAATCGACAGGGGGCGGCTACGAGCAGTACTTC,CASSPSQSTGGGYEQYF,TRBV7-6,many,TRBJ2-7,TRBD1
TGCAGCGTTGAAGATCGTTTTAATGAGCAGTTCTTC,CSVEDRFNEQFF,TRBV29-1,many,TRBJ2-1,-
TGTGCCAGCAGTTCTTTCCACGAGCAGTACTTC,CASSSFHEQYF,TRBV28,-,TRBJ2-7,-
TGTGCCAGTAGTAAATGGGACCACGGCTACACCTTC,CASSKWDHGYTF,TRBV19,many,TRBJ1-2,-
TGCGCCAGCAGTGAGTCGGATATCGGGACAGGGAACTATGGCTACACCTTC,CASSESDIGTGNYGYTF,TRBV10-2,few,TRBJ1-2,TRBD1
TGCAGCGTTGTGTCGGGGTCTCGGAGCTCCTACGAGCAGTACTTC,CSVVSGSRSSYEQYF,TRBV29-1,few,TRBJ2-7,-
TGTGCCAGCAGCATCGGGATTTCCAATGAGCAGTTCTTC,CASSIGISNEQFF,TRBV11-2,few,TRBJ2-1,-
TGTGCCAGCTCACCCTCGTGGGACAATGAGCAGTTCTTC,CASSPSWDNEQFF,TRBV18,few,TRBJ2-1,-
TGTGCCAGCAGCGGACAGGGAACGGTCACCGGGGAGCTGTTTTTT,CASSGQGTVTGELFF,TRBV2,few,TRBJ2-2,TRBD1
TGTGCCAGCAGCTTAAAGGGGTACACTGAAGCTTTCTTT,CASSLKGYTEAFF,TRBV7-6,many,TRBJ1-1,-
TGTGCCAGCAGCTTAGAGGGGACAACAACTAATGAAAAACTGTTTTTT,CASSLEGTTTNEKLFF,TRBV7-2,many,TRBJ1-4,-
TGTGCCAGCAGCTTAGCGCGGAGAACTAATGAAAAACTGTTTTTT,CASSLARRTNEKLFF,TRBV7-2,-,TRBJ1-4,-
TGTGCCAGCAGCCCGACAAGTCAGGGGACAGGTGCTTCACCCCTCCACTTT,CASSPTSQGTGASPLHF,TRBV4-2,-,TRBJ1-6,TRBD1
TGTGCCAGCAGCCCCCAAGTTTCCATAGCGACCCAAAACGAGCAGTACTTC,CASSPQVSIATQNEQYF,TRBV3-1,few,TRBJ2-7,-
TGTGCCACCGCTATCTCCAGTCAGCAGTTCTTC,CATAISSQQFF,TRBV24-1,many,TRBJ2-1,-
TGCAGTGCTAGAGCTGGGGGTCGAACTAATGAAAAACTGTTTTTT,CSARAGGRTNEKLFF,TRBV20-1,many,TRBJ1-4,-
TGTGCCAGCGGGACTAGCGGGGGGGCCGGTGAGACCCAGTACTTC,CASGTSGGAGETQYF,TRBV12-3/TRBV12-4,many,TRBJ2-5,TRBD2
TGTGCCAGCAGTTTCCGGGGGCTAGCGGAGAAGAGGGTGATCGGCACCTACAATGAGCAGTTCTTC,CASSFRGLAEKRVIGTYNEQFF,TRBV14,few,TRBJ2-1,-
TGTGCCAGCAGCTCAATGCCGGGACGCTACTACGAGCAGTACTTC,CASSSMPGRYYEQYF,TRBV7-2,-,TRBJ2-7,-
TGTGCCAGCAGCTTATACGGTAGTTCGGGCACAGATACGCAGTATTTT,CASSLYGSSGTDTQYF,TRBV7-3,few,TRBJ2-3,-